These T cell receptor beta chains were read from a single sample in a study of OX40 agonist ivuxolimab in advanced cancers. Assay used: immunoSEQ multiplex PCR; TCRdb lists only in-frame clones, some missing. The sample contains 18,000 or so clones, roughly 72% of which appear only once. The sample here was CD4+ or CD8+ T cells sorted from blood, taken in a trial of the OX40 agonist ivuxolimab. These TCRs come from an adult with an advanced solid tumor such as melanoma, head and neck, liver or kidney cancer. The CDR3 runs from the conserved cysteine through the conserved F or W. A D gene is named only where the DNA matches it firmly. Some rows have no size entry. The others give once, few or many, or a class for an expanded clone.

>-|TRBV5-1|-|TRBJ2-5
TGCGCCAGCAGCTTGGTCGGGGCCGCTCTAGAGACCCAGTACTTC
CASSLVGAALETQYF
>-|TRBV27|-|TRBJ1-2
TGTGCCAGCAGATCAGGACTAACGACGTATGGCTACACCTTC
CASRSGLTTYGYTF
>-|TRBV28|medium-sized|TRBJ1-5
TGTGCCAGCAGTGTAGACAGCGAGTATCGGCCCCAGCATTTT
CASSVDSEYRPQHF
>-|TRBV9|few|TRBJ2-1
TGTGCCAGCAGCGGTGTTGAGCAGTTCTTC
CASSGVEQFF
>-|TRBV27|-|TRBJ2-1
TGTGCCAGCAGCTTCACTGGGGGGCCAGCCTACAATGAGCAGTTCTTC
CASSFTGGPAYNEQFF
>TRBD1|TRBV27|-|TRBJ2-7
TGTGCCAGCAGTATGTCGCGGAACAGGGGCTACGAGCAGTACTTC
CASSMSRNRGYEQYF
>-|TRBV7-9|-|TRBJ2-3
TGTGCCAGCAGCTTCGGGGGCGCAGATACGCAGTATTTT
CASSFGGADTQYF
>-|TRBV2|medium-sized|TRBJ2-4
TGTGCCAGCAAGCCAGGGCTGGCCAAAAACATTCAGTACTTC
CASKPGLAKNIQYF
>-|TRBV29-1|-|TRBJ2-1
TGCAGCGCTGAGACTAGTGCCTACAATGAGCAGTTCTTC
CSAETSAYNEQFF
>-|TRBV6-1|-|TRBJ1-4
TGTGCCAGCAGTGAAGAGGGAATGGAACTGTTTTTT
CASSEEGMELFF
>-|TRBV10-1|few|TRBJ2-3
TGCGCCAGCAGTGTGGAGGGGCTGTGCACAGATACGCAGTATTTT
CASSVEGLCTDTQYF
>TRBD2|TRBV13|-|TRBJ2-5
TGTGCCAGCAGCCCGGGGGGCCAAGAGACCCAGTACTTC
CASSPGGQETQYF
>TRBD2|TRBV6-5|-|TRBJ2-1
TGTGCCAGCAGTTACTCAACGCGGGGGAATGAGCAGTTCTTC
CASSYSTRGNEQFF
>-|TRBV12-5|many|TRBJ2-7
TGTGCTAGTGGTTCTCTTCCGGGACCGCCAGAGGAAGAGCAGTACTTC
CASGSLPGPPEEEQYF
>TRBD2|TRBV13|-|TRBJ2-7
TGTGCCAGCAGCTTAGGGACTAGCGGGGGCTACGAGCAGTACTTC
CASSLGTSGGYEQYF
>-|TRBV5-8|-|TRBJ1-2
TGTGCCAGCAGCCCCTTGGAGGGGCCTGTTGGCTACACCTTC
CASSPLEGPVGYTF
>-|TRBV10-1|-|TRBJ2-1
TGCGCCAGCAGTGGGAGGGGTGGTGAGCAGTTCTTC
CASSGRGGEQFF